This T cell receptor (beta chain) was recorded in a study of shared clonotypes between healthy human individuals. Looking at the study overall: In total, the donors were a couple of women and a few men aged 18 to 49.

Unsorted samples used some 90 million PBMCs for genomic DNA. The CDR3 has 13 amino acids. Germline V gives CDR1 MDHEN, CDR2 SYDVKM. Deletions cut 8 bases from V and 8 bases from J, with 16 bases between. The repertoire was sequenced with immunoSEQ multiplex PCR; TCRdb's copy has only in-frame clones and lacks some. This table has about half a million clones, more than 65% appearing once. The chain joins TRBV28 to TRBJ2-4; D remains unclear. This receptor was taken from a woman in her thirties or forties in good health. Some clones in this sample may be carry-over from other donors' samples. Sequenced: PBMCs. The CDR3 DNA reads TGTGCCAGCGGCCTTTCTCTAGACGACATTCAGTACTTC. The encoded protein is CASGLSLDDIQYF.